The entry that follows covers one T cell receptor (beta chain) sequence. These data come from a study of OX40 agonist ivuxolimab in advanced cancers. Repertoires were generated with immunoSEQ multiplex PCR, while TCRdb's copy carries only in-frame clones and drops some. The sample has fewer than 140,000 clones; 90% are singletons. V was pared by 6 bases and J by 2 bases, with 6 bases of the junction left unmatched. This CDR3 is 14 amino acids long. The receptor was isolated from an adult with an advanced solid tumor such as melanoma, head and neck, liver or kidney cancer. Specimen: CD4+ or CD8+ T cells sorted from blood, collected in a trial of the OX40 agonist ivuxolimab. The chain uses TRBV5-3 and TRBJ2-3, with 7 bases matching TRBD1. TRBV5-3 is known as an ORF, though its function is uncertain. CDR3 DNA: TGTGCCAGAATTTGGGACAGCGACACAGATACGCAGTATTTT. Translating it yields CARIWDSDTDTQYF.